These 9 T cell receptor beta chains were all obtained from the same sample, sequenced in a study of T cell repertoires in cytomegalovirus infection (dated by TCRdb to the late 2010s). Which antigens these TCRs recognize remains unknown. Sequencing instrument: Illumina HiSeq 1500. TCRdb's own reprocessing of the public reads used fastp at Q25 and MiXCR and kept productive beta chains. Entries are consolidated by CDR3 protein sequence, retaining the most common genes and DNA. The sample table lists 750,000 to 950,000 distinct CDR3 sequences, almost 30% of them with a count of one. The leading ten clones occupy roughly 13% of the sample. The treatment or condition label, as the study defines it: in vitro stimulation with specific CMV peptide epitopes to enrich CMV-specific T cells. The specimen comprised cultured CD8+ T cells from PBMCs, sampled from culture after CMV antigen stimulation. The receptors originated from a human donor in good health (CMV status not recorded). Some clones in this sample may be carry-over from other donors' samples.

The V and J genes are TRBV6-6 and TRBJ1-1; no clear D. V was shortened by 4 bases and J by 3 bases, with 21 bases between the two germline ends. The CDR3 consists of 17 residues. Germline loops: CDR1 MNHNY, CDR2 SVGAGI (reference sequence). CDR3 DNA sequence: TGTGCCAGCAGTTCCTCCCAGGCGGGTTGGACGGACACTGAAGCTTTCTTT. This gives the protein CASSSSQAGWTDTEAFF.

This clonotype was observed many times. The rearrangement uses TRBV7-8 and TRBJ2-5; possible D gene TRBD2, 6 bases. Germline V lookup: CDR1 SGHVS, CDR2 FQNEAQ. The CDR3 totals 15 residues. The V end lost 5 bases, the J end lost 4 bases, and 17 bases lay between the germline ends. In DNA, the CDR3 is TGTGCCAGCAGCGCCCGGGGGTGGTTTGGAGAGACCCAGTACTTC. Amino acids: CASSARGWFGETQYF.

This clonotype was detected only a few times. The CDR3 loop reads CASRPPGTTSYNEQFF. DNA for the CDR3: TGTGCCAGCAGGCCCCCCGGGACCACTTCCTACAATGAGCAGTTCTTC. The gene calls are TRBV6-5 and TRBJ2-1; D may correspond to TRBD1 or TRBD2 (5 bases each). From germline, CDR1 is MNHEY and CDR2 SVGAGI. The V end was cut by 6 bases, the J end by 1 base, with 16 bases between. The CDR3 extends over 16 amino acids.

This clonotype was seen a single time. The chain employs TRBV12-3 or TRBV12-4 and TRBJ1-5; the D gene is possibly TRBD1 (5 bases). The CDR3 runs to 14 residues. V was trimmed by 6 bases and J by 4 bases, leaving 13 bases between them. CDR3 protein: CASSTGAANQPQHF. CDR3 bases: TGTGCCAGCAGCACCGGGGCGGCAAATCAGCCCCAGCATTTT.

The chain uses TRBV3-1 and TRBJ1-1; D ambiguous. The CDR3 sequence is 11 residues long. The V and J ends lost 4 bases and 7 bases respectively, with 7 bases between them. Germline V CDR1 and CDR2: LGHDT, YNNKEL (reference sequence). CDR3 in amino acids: CASSRYGEAFF. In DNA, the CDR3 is TGTGCCAGCAGCCGGTACGGTGAAGCTTTCTTT.

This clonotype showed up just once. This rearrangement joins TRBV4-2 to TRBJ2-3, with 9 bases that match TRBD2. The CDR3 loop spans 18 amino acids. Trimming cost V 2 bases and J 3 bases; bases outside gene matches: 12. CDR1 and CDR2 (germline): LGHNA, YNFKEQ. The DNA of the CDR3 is TGTGCCAGCAGCCAATCCCCCGGGGTAGCGGGGGAAACAGATACGCAGTATTTT. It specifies CASSQSPGVAGETDTQYF.

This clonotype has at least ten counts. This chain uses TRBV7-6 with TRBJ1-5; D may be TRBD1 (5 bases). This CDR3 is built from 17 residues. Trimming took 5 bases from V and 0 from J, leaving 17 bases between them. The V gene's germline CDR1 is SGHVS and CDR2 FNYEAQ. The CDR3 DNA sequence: TGTGCCAGCAGCAATGACGACAGTCCTTATAGCAATCAGCCCCAGCATTTT. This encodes CASSNDDSPYSNQPQHF.

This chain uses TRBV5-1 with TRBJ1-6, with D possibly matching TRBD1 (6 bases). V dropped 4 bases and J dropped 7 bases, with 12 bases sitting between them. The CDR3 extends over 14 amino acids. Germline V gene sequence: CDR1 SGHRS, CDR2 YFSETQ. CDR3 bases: TGCGCCAGCAGCCCGTGGACAGAGAATTCACCCCTCCACTTT. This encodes CASSPWTENSPLHF.

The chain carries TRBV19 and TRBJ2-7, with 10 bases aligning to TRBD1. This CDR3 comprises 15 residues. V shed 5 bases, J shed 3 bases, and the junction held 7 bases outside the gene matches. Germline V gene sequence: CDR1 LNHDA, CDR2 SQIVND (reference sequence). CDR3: CASSWTGTGDYEQYF. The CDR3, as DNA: TGTGCCAGTAGTTGGACCGGGACAGGGGACTACGAGCAGTACTTC. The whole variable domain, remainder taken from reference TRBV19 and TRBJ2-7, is DGGITQSPKYLFRKEGQNVTLSCEQNLNHDAMYWYRQDPGQGLRLIYYSQIVNDFQKGDIAEGYSVSREKKESFPLTVTSAQKNPTAFYLCASSWTGTGDYEQYFGPGTRLTVT.